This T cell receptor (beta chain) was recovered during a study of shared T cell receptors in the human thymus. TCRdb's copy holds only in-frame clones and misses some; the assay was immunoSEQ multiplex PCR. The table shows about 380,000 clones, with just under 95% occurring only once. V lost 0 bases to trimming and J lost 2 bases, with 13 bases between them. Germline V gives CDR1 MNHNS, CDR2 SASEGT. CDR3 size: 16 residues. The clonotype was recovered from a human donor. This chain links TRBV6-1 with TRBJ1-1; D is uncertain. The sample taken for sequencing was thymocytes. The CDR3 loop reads CASSEALVHFNTEAFF. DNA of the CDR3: TGTGCCAGCAGTGAAGCTCTAGTACATTTTAACACTGAAGCTTTCTTT.